Shown below are 15 T cell receptor beta chains from a single sample sequenced in a study of blood T cell repertoires in COVID-19. The protocol was immunoSEQ multiplex PCR, while the TCRdb copy is restricted to in-frame clones and leaves out a portion. The repertoire holds fewer than 150,000 clones, with around 85% as singletons. The sequencing input was peripheral blood. These TCRs come from a human donor in a cohort sampled during active COVID-19.

The V and J genes are TRBV7-2 and TRBJ1-1; 7 bases line up with TRBD1. This CDR3 comprises 15 residues. V lost 3 bases, J lost 1 base, and 5 bases stayed unmatched. Germline V CDR1 and CDR2: SGHTA, FQGNSA. The CDR3: CASSFAWDRNTEAFF. The CDR3 coding sequence is TGTGCCAGCAGCTTTGCTTGGGACAGGAACACTGAAGCTTTCTTT.

Only one count was recorded for this clone. In DNA, the CDR3 is TGTGCCAGCGGGACAGCACGGTGGGAGACCCAGTACTTC. Its translation: CASGTARWETQYF. The chain carries TRBV6-5 and TRBJ2-5, with 7 positions matching TRBD1. Germline CDR1 and CDR2: MNHEY and SVGAGI. The CDR3 length is 13 residues. Trimming cost V 8 bases and J 5 bases; bases outside gene matches: 8.

V usage is TRBV7-9 and J usage is TRBJ2-3, with a possible D match to TRBD2 (6 bases). CDR1 is SEHNR, CDR2 FQNEAQ, per germline (reference sequence). This CDR3 is built from 14 residues. Trimming took off 5 bases at V and 3 bases at J, with 12 bases between the two ends. The CDR3 nucleotides are TGTGCCAGCAGCCCTTCGAGCGGGACAGATACGCAGTATTTT. Protein sequence: CASSPSSGTDTQYF.

V is TRBV15 and J is TRBJ2-5; 7 nucleotides agree with TRBD2. The germline V gene encodes CDR1 LNHNV and CDR2 YYDKDF (reference sequence). Germline trimming cut 11 bases from V and 2 bases from J; bases unmatched to any gene: 5. CDR3 length: 12 amino acids. CDR3 bases: TGTGCCGCCGCTAGCGGACAAGAGACCCAGTACTTC. Its translation is CAAASGQETQYF.

The chain couples TRBV5-4 to TRBJ1-2, with TRBD1 as a possible D gene (6 bases). The V end lost 4 bases, the J end lost 3 bases, and 13 bases lay between the germline ends. This CDR3 spans 14 amino acids. CDR1 is SGHNT and CDR2 is YYREEE in the germline V gene (reference sequence). This CDR3 reads CASSRDRLDYGYTF. In DNA, the CDR3 is TGTGCCAGCAGCCGTGACAGGCTAGACTATGGCTACACCTTC.

The genes are TRBV27 and TRBJ1-1, with D hard to call. Germline V lookup: CDR1 MNHEY, CDR2 SMNVEV (reference sequence). This CDR3 contains 14 residues. V dropped 2 bases and J dropped 0 bases, with 7 bases sitting between them. CDR3 sequence reads: CASSLPGMNTEAFF. The CDR3 DNA reads TGTGCCAGCAGTTTACCGGGGATGAACACTGAAGCTTTCTTT.

V gene TRBV5-4 combines with J gene TRBJ1-1; D may be TRBD1 (6 bases). Germline V gives CDR1 SGHNT, CDR2 YYREEE (reference sequence). The CDR3 length is 15 residues. V was pared by 5 bases and J by 1 base, with 15 bases between. CDR3: CASRMLTGKNTEAFF. Written as DNA, the CDR3 is TGTGCCAGCAGAATGTTGACAGGCAAGAACACTGAAGCTTTCTTT. The variable domain in full, completed from reference TRBV5-4 and TRBJ1-1, reads ETGVTQSPTHLIKTRGQQVTLRCSSQSGHNTVSWYQQALGQGPQFIFQYYREEENGRGNFPPRFSGLQFPNYSSELNVNALELDDSALYLCASRMLTGKNTEAFFGQGTRLTVV.

The V call is TRBV9, the J call TRBJ2-2; TRBD2 matches at 9 bases. V was pared by 0 bases and J by 5 bases, with 17 bases of the junction left unmatched. The CDR3 is 20 amino acids. The germline V gene has CDR1 SGDLS and CDR2 YYNGEE. This chain's CDR3 is CASSVATTRGGAGWTGELFF. In DNA, the CDR3 is TGTGCCAGCAGCGTAGCTACAACTCGCGGGGGGGCCGGGTGGACCGGGGAGCTGTTTTTT.

CDR3 region: CASKVTGVIGNTIYF. In nucleotides, the CDR3 is TGTGCCAGTAAGGTCACAGGAGTAATTGGAAACACCATATATTTT. The chain uses TRBV19 and TRBJ1-3; D is perhaps TRBD1 (5 bases). Germline values: CDR1 LNHDA, CDR2 SQIVND (reference sequence). This CDR3 region has 15 residues. The V end lost 7 bases, the J end lost 3 bases, and 16 bases lay between the germline ends.

V and J are TRBV18 and TRBJ2-1, with D perhaps TRBD2 (7 bases). V dropped 4 bases and J dropped 4 bases, with 17 bases sitting between them. The CDR3 has 16 amino acids. Germline-derived CDR1 and CDR2 are KGHSH and LQKENI. The CDR3 loop is CASSQAVGGAYNEQFF. CDR3 nucleotides: TGTGCCAGCTCACAAGCGGTAGGGGGGGCATACAATGAGCAGTTCTTC.

The chain employs TRBV5-4 and TRBJ2-2; TRBD1 matches at 7 bases. The V segment lost 4 bases and the J segment 7 bases; nucleotides outside the gene matches: 10. The CDR3 is 15 residues long. CDR1 and CDR2 (germline): SGHNT, YYREEE (reference sequence). CDR3 in DNA: TGTGCCAGCAGCCGAGGACAGGAGGCGGGCGGGGAGCTGTTTTTT. As protein: CASSRGQEAGGELFF.

This clone has just one count. This chain connects TRBV7-2 to TRBJ1-4; TRBD1 is a possible D gene (5 bases). Per the germline V gene, CDR1 is SGHTA and CDR2 is FQGNSA. V was cut by 6 bases and J by 12 bases, with 20 bases left in between. The CDR3 sequence is 14 residues long. CDR3 coding DNA: TGTGCCAGCAGTTCAGAGCCGCGGGGGACCCAACTGTTTTTT. The encoded protein is CASSSEPRGTQLFF.

V and J are TRBV5-1 and TRBJ2-1; 9 nucleotides align to TRBD1. CDR1 and CDR2 from the germline V gene are SGHRS and YFSETQ. With V trimmed by 2 bases and J by 1 base, 4 bases remained unmatched. The CDR3 is made up of 16 amino acids. In DNA form, the CDR3 reads TGCGCCAGCAGCTTACCCGGGACAGGGTCCTACAATGAGCAGTTCTTC. Translated: CASSLPGTGSYNEQFF.

The V gene is TRBV7-3, the J gene TRBJ2-2; 9 bases agree with TRBD1. V was clipped by 7 bases and J by 6 bases; unmatched bases: 12. Germline V gives CDR1 SGHTA, CDR2 FQGTGA. This CDR3 is 16 amino acids long. CDR3 sequence: CASIPPGQGLSGELFF. The CDR3 DNA reads as TGTGCCAGCATCCCTCCGGGACAGGGTCTCTCCGGGGAGCTGTTTTTT.

The chain couples TRBV7-2 to TRBJ2-6; D remains unclear. Between the trimmed V and J ends, which lost 5 bases and 3 bases, there was a span of 8 bases. The CDR3 extends over 14 amino acids. CDR1 and CDR2 from the germline V gene are SGHTA and FQGNSA. CDR3 amino acids: CASSESYGANVLTF. The CDR3 bases are TGTGCCAGCAGCGAGAGCTATGGGGCCAACGTCCTGACTTTC.